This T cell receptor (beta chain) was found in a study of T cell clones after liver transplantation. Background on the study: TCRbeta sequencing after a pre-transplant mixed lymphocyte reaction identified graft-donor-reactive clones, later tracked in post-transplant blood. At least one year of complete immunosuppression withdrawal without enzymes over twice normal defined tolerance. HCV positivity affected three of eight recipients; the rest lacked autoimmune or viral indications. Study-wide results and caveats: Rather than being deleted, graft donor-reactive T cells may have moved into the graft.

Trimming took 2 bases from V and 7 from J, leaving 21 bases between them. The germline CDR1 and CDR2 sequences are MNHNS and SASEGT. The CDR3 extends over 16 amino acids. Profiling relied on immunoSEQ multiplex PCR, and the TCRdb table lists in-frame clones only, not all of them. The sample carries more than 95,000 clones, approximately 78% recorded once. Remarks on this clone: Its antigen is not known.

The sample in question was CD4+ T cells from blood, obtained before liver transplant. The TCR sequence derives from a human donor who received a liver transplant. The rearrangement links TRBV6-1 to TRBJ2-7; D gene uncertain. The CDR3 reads CASSEPYRQKMGEQYF. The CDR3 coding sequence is TGTGCCAGCAGTGAACCGTATAGGCAAAAGATGGGGGAGCAGTACTTC.